The next 20 T cell receptor beta chains were all read from a single sample in a study of OX40 agonist ivuxolimab in advanced cancers. Library method: the immunoSEQ multiplex PCR assay. TCRdb retrieved this table from immuneACCESS and kept in-frame rearrangements only. Not all clones are present; in checked studies, unresolved V genes account for under half, and no reason is known for the remainder. Across this sample there are 35,000 to 40,000 clones, with 70% to 85% seen only once. The top ten clonotypes cover around 8% of the sample. The material sequenced was CD4+ or CD8+ T cells sorted from blood, taken in a trial of the OX40 agonist ivuxolimab. These TCRs come from an adult with an advanced solid tumor such as melanoma, head and neck, liver or kidney cancer.

This clone was observed a few times. The chain carries TRBV6-1 and TRBJ1-5; TRBD1 is a possible D gene (6 bases). Germline V gene data show CDR1 as MNHNS and CDR2 as SASEGT. The V and J ends lost 6 bases and 2 bases respectively, with 14 bases between them. The CDR3 is 15 amino acids. The CDR3: CASRVTGMGNQPQHF. CDR3 bases: TGTGCCAGCAGAGTAACAGGGATGGGCAATCAGCCCCAGCATTTT.

The chain carries TRBV11-3 and TRBJ1-1; a weak D match, TRBD1 (5 bases). This CDR3 region has 15 residues. V gave up 1 base and J gave up 1 base, with 10 bases separating them. Germline CDR1 SGHNT, CDR2 YENEEA. CDR3 residues: CASSLGGQGNTEAFF. DNA of the CDR3: TGTGCCAGCAGCTTAGGGGGCCAGGGGAACACTGAAGCTTTCTTT.

CDR3 nucleotides: TGTGCCAGCAGTGAGCTTCTTGGACCCTACAATGAGCAGTTCTTC. Translating it yields CASSELLGPYNEQFF. The chain combines TRBV2 with TRBJ2-1; D is ambiguous. This CDR3 is built from 15 residues. The V gene's germline CDR1 is SNHLY and CDR2 FYNNEI. V lost 3 bases to trimming and J lost 2 bases, with 11 bases between them.

V usage is TRBV30 and J usage is TRBJ1-4; TRBD1 is a possible D gene (6 bases). Germline V gene sequence: CDR1 GTSNPN, CDR2 SVGIG (reference sequence). V dropped 6 bases and J dropped 2 bases, with 13 bases sitting between them. This CDR3 contains 14 residues. CDR3 DNA: TGTGCCTGCTCAGGGGAGGATACTAATGAAAAACTGTTTTTT. Translation: CACSGEDTNEKLFF.

V gene TRBV11-2 combines with J gene TRBJ2-7, with 8 bases that match TRBD1. J gave up 6 bases and V 5 bases, and 12 bases lay outside the gene matches. The CDR3 covers 15 residues. The V gene's germline CDR1 is SGHAT and CDR2 FQNNGV. As DNA, the CDR3 is TGTGCCAGCAGCCTCCTGGGGGGCAGGGGGCCCGAGCAGTACTTC. Its translation is CASSLLGGRGPEQYF. Based on the CDR3 plus reference TRBV11-2 and TRBJ2-7, the full variable domain is EAGVAQSPRYKIIEKRQSVAFWCNPISGHATLYWYQQILGQGPKLLIQFQNNGVVDDSQLPKDRFSAERLKGVDSTLKIQPAKLEDSAVYLCASSLLGGRGPEQYFGPGTRLTVT.

V gene TRBV4-1 combines with J gene TRBJ2-5, with 7 bases that match TRBD2. Germline V gives CDR1 MGHRA, CDR2 YSYEKL. V lost 3 bases and J lost 0; bases outside the gene matches: 10. This CDR3 comprises 17 residues. CDR3 sequence reads: CASSQMESGIYQETQYF. CDR3 bases: TGCGCCAGCAGCCAGATGGAGAGCGGGATATACCAAGAGACCCAGTACTTC.

The chain employs TRBV5-1 and TRBJ2-1; TRBD1 agrees at 9 bases. Looked up from germline, CDR1 is SGHRS and CDR2 is YFSETQ. The length of the CDR3 is 18 residues. With 1 base clipped from V and 1 base from J, the junction kept 9 bases outside the gene matches. The CDR3: CASSLFRDRVGSYNEQFF. The CDR3 bases are TGCGCCAGCAGCTTGTTCCGGGACAGGGTGGGGTCCTACAATGAGCAGTTCTTC.

The J gene is TRBJ2-1, the V gene TRBV25-1, with TRBD2 matching 12 bases. The CDR3 is 15 residues long. Germline CDR1 and CDR2: MGHDK and SYGVNS. The V segment lost 4 bases and the J segment 8 bases; nucleotides outside the gene matches: 6. CDR3 sequence reads: CASSASGRAGDEQFF. The CDR3 DNA sequence: TGTGCCAGCAGTGCTAGCGGGAGGGCCGGGGATGAGCAGTTCTTC.

V gene TRBV27 combines with J gene TRBJ2-7; the D gene is possibly TRBD2 (5 bases). This CDR3 is built from 14 residues. V was clipped by 5 bases and J by 2 bases, with 13 bases between them. CDR1 MNHEY and CDR2 SMNVEV come from the germline V gene (reference sequence). CDR3 sequence (DNA): TGTGCCAGCAGTCCAGGACTCCTTCCCTACGAGCAGTACTTC. Amino acid sequence: CASSPGLLPYEQYF.

This clone occurred a few times. The V gene is TRBV6-4, the J gene TRBJ1-6; D uncertain. The germline V gene has CDR1 MRHNA and CDR2 SNTAGT. V lost 4 bases to trimming and J lost 7 bases, with 8 bases between them. The CDR3 is 13 amino acids. The CDR3 DNA reads as TGTGCCAGCAGTGCGATCGTCAATTCACCCCTCCACTTT. Translated, it gives CASSAIVNSPLHF.

The genes are TRBV7-2 and TRBJ1-5; D unclear. The CDR3 has 13 residues. Trimming took 5 bases from V and 5 from J, leaving 10 bases between them. The germline CDR1 and CDR2 sequences are SGHTA and FQGNSA. The CDR3 coding sequence is TGTGCCAGCAGCGCCGGGAGAGATCAGCCCCAGCATTTT. Residues: CASSAGRDQPQHF.

The gene calls are TRBV7-2 and TRBJ2-1; the match to TRBD2 covers 15 bases. Looked up from germline, CDR1 is SGHTA and CDR2 is FQGNSA. V lost 5 bases to trimming and J lost 6 bases; unmatched junction nucleotides: 11. The CDR3 is made up of 18 amino acids. The CDR3 DNA is TGTGCCAGCAGCGCCCGGACTAGCGGGAGGGCCCTGATCAATGAGCAGTTCTTC. This sequence encodes CASSARTSGRALINEQFF.

The chain uses TRBV7-8 and TRBJ2-2; D tentatively fits TRBD1 or TRBD2 (6 bases each). Germline loops: CDR1 SGHVS, CDR2 FQNEAQ. The germline V and J ends were trimmed by 4 bases and 5 bases, with 20 bases remaining between them. The CDR3 spans 17 residues. The CDR3 DNA follows: TGTGCCAGCAGCTGGGGGGAACAGGGTTGGTGGACCGGGGAGCTGTTTTTT. Translation gives CASSWGEQGWWTGELFF.

The rearrangement joins TRBV5-6 to TRBJ1-2; D is unclear. With 7 bases removed from V and 0 bases from J, the gap between germline ends came to 16 bases. Germline V CDR1 and CDR2: SGHDT, YYEEEE. The CDR3 runs 15 residues. The CDR3 sequence: CASQLGDGANYGYTF. The CDR3 nucleotides read TGTGCCAGCCAGCTTGGAGACGGAGCTAACTATGGCTACACCTTC.

In DNA form, the CDR3 reads TGTGCCAGCAGTTACCGTCAGAATAACTATGGCTACACCTTC. It translates to CASSYRQNNYGYTF. V usage is TRBV6-9 and J usage is TRBJ1-2; D unresolved. V was shortened by 3 bases and J by 1 base, with 9 bases between the two germline ends. The CDR3 runs 14 residues. CDR1 MNHGY and CDR2 SVAAGI come from the germline V gene.

This chain uses TRBV4-3 with TRBJ1-2; no clear D gene. CDR1 is LGHNA and CDR2 is YSLEER in the germline V gene. With 5 bases removed from V and 4 bases from J, the gap between germline ends came to 17 bases. The CDR3 runs 15 residues. CDR3: CASSTRIGGSYGYTF. The CDR3 DNA sequence: TGCGCCAGCAGCACCCGGATCGGCGGGAGCTATGGCTACACCTTC.

The rearrangement links TRBV7-9 to TRBJ2-7; TRBD1 matches 7 bases. CDR1 is SEHNR, CDR2 FQNEAQ, per germline (reference sequence). This CDR3 is built from 12 residues. The junction had 3 bases not matched to a gene; V was cut back by 5 bases and J by 5 bases. The CDR3 here is CASSGDRDEQYF. For the CDR3, the DNA is TGTGCCAGCAGCGGCGACAGGGACGAGCAGTACTTC.

The chain joins TRBV4-1 to TRBJ1-1; 9 bases are shared with TRBD1. There are 18 residues in the CDR3. The V gene end was trimmed by 4 bases and the J gene end by 2 bases; junction bases not matched to a gene: 14. Germline CDR1 and CDR2: MGHRA and YSYEKL. CDR3 in DNA: TGCGCCAGCAGCCGGTTTATCGGGGACAGGGTGGGAAACACTGAAGCTTTCTTT. Amino acid sequence: CASSRFIGDRVGNTEAFF.

V is TRBV5-1 and J is TRBJ2-7; TRBD1 matches 9 bases. The CDR3 consists of 14 residues. Looked up from germline, CDR1 is SGHRS and CDR2 is YFSETQ. With 3 bases clipped from V and 5 bases from J, the junction kept 6 bases outside the gene matches. The DNA of the CDR3 is TGCGCCAGCAGCTCCGGGACAGGGTCCCACGAGCAGTACTTC. Its protein is CASSSGTGSHEQYF.

This chain uses TRBV30 with TRBJ1-3; D remains unclear. The CDR3 is made up of 13 amino acids. Trimming left V 7 bases short and J 0 bases short, with 10 bases between. The V gene's germline CDR1 is GTSNPN and CDR2 SVGIG (reference sequence). As DNA, the CDR3 is TGTGCCTTGGACCTTTTCTCTGGAAACACCATATATTTT. It specifies CALDLFSGNTIYF.